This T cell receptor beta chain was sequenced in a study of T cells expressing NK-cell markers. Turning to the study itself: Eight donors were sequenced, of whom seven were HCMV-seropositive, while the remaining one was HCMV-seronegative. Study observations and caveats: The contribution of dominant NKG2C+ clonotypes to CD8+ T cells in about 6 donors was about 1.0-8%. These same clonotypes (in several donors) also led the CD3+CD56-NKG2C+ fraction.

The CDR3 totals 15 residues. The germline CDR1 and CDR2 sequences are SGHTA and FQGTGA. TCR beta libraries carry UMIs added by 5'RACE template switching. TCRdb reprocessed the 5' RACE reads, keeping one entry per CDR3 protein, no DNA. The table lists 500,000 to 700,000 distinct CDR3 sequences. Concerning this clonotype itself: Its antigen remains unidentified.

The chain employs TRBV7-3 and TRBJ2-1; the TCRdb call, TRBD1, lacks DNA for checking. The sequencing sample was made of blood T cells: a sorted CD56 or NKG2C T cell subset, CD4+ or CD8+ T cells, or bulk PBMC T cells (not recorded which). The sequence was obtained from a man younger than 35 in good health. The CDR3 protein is CASSSKGRSYNEQFF.